Reported below is one T cell receptor (beta chain). Its antigen is not identified. One end of the junction is discordant with germline, which a read error may explain. This record comes from a study of post-analysis software for immune sequencing data. Findings and caveats of the study: Significantly lower normalized Chao1 diversity was found in patients with multiple sclerosis relative to controls. Batch-matched samples strongly co-clustered by F measure.

Carried by the TCR beta cDNA libraries were unique molecular identifiers. TCRdb used MiXCR to reprocess the PCR reads, holding one entry per CDR3 protein. The sample carries fewer than 600,000 distinct CDR3 sequences, over 35% recorded once. This clonotype originated in a girl under 18 with multiple sclerosis. Sample: blood.

The CDR3 region has the DNA TGCGTCAGCAGGGGGTCCACAGATACGCAGTATTTT. Its protein is CVSRGSTDTQYF. The rearrangement uses TRBV5-1 and TRBJ2-3; 7 nucleotides line up with TRBD1. The germline gives CDR1 SGHRS, CDR2 YFSETQ. The CDR3 is 12 amino acids.